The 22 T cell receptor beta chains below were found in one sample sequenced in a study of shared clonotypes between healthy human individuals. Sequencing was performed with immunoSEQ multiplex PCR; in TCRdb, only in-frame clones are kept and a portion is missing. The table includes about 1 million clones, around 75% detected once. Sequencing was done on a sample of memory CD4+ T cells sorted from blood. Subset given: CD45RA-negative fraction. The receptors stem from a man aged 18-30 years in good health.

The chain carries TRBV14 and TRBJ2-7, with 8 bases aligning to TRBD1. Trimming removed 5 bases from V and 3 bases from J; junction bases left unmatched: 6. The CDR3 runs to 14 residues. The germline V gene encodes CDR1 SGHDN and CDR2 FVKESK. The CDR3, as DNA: TGTGCCAGCAGCGTCTTCGGACAGGGCTACGAGCAGTACTTC. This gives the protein CASSVFGQGYEQYF.

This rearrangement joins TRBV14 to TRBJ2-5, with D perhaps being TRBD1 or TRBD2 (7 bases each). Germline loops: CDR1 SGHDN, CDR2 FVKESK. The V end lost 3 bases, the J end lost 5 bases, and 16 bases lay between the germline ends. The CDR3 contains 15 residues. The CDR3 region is CASSQQQGREETQYF. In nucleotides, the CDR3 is TGTGCCAGCAGCCAGCAACAGGGGAGGGAGGAGACCCAGTACTTC.

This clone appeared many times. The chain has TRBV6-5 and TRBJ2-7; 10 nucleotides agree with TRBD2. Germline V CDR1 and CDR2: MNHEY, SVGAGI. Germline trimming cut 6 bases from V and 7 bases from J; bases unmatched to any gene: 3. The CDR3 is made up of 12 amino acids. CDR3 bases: TGTGCCAGCAGGGGACTAGCGTGGGAGCAGTACTTC. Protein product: CASRGLAWEQYF.

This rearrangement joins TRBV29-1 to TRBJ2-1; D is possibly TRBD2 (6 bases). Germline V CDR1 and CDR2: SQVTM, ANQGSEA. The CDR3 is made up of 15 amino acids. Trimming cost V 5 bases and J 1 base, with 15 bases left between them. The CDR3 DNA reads TGCAGCGTTCCTGCCGGGGGTTCTTCCTACAATGAGCAGTTCTTC. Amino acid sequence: CSVPAGGSSYNEQFF.

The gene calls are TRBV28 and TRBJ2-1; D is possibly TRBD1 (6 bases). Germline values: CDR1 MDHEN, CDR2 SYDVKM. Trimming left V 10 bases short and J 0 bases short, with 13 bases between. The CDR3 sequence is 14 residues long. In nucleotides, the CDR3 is TGTGCCACCAGACGGGACATCTCCTACAATGAGCAGTTCTTC. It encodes CATRRDISYNEQFF.

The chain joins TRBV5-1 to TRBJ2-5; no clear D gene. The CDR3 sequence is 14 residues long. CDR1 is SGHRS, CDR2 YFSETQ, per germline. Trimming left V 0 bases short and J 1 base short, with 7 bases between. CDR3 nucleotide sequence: TGCGCCAGCAGCTTGGCTCGAGCCCAAGAGACCCAGTACTTC. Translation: CASSLARAQETQYF.

In DNA form, the CDR3 reads TGTGCCAGGGGCAGGGGGCATGGAAACACCATATATTTT. Translation gives CARGRGHGNTIYF. The gene calls are TRBV6-5 and TRBJ1-3, with 8 bases that match TRBD1. V shed 9 bases, J shed 3 bases, and the junction held 4 bases outside the gene matches. Germline V gene sequence: CDR1 MNHEY, CDR2 SVGAGI. The length of the CDR3 is 13 residues.

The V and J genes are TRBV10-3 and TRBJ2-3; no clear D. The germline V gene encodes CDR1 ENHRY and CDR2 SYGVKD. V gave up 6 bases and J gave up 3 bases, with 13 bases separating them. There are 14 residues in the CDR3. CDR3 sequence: CAIRPTRTTDTQYF. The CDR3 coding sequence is TGTGCCATCAGACCTACCCGGACGACAGATACGCAGTATTTT.

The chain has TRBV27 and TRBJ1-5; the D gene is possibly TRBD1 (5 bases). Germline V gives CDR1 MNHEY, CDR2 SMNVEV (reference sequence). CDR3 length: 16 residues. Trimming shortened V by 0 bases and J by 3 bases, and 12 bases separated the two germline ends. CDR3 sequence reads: CASSLSGPMVNQPQHF. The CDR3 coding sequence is TGTGCCAGCAGTTTATCGGGGCCCATGGTCAATCAGCCCCAGCATTTT.

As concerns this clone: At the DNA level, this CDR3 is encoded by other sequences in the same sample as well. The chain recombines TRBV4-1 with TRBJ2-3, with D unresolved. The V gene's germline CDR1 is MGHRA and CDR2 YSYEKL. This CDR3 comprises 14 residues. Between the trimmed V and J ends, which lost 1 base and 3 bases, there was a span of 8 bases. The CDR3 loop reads CASSQGDRTDTQYF. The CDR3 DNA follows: TGCGCCAGCAGCCAAGGGGATAGAACAGATACGCAGTATTTT.

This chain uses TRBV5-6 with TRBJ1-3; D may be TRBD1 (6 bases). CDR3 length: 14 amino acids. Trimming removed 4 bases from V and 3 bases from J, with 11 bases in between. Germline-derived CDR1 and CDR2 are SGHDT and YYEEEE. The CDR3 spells CASSGRGIGNTIYF. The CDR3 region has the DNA TGTGCCAGCAGCGGCAGGGGAATTGGAAACACCATATATTTT.

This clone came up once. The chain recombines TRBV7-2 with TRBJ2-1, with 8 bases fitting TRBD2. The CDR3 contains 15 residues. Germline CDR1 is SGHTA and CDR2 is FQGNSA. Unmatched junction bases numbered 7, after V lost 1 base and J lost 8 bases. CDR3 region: CASSLELAGSDEQFF. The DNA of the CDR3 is TGTGCCAGCAGCTTAGAGTTAGCGGGGTCCGATGAGCAGTTCTTC.

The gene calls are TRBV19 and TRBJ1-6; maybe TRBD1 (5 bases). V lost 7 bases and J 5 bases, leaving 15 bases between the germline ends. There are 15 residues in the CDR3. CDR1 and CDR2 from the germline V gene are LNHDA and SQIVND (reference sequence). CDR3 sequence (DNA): TGTGCCAGTACCATTGGGGGTATCAATAATTCACCCCTCCACTTT. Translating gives CASTIGGINNSPLHF.

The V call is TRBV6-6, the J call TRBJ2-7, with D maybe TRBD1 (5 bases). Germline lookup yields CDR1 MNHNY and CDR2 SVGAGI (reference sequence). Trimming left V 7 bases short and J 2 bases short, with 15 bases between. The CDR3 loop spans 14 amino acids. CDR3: CASNNQGLTYEQYF. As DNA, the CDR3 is TGTGCCAGCAACAATCAGGGCCTAACCTACGAGCAGTACTTC.

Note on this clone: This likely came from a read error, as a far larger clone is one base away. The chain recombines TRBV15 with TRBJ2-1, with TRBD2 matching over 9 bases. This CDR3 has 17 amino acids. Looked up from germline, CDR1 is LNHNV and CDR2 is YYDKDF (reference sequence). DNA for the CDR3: TGTGCCACCAGCAGAGGACGGCTAGCGGGAAGTAACAATGAGCAGCTCTTC. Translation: CATSRGRLAGSNNEQLF. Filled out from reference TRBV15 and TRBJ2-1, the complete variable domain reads DAMVIQNPRYQVTQFGKPVTLSCSQTLNHNVMYWYQQKSSQAPKLLFHYYDKDFNNEADTPDNFQSRRPNTSFCFLDIRSPGLGDTAMYLCATSRGRLAGSNNEQLFGPGTRLTVL.

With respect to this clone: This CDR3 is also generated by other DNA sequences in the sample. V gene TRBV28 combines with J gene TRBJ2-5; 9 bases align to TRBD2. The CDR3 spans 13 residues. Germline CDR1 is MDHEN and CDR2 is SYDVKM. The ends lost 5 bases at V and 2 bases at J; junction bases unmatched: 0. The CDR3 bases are TGTGCCAGCAGTAGCGGGGGGCAAGAGACCCAGTACTTC. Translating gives CASSSGGQETQYF.

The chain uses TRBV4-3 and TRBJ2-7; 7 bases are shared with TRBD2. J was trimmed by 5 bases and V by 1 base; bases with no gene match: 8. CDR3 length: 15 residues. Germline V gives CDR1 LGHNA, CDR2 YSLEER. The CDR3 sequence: CASSQAVTSTHEQYF. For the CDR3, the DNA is TGCGCCAGCAGCCAAGCTGTGACTAGCACTCACGAGCAGTACTTC.

The CDR3 here is CASRNGGVGTDTQYF. CDR3 sequence (DNA): TGTGCCAGCAGAAACGGGGGCGTGGGGACAGATACGCAGTATTTT. The chain joins TRBV5-4 to TRBJ2-3; D tentatively fits TRBD1 or TRBD2 (6 bases each). The CDR3 is made up of 15 amino acids. CDR1 is SGHNT and CDR2 is YYREEE in the germline V gene (reference sequence). Trimming shortened V by 5 bases and J by 3 bases, and 16 bases separated the two germline ends.

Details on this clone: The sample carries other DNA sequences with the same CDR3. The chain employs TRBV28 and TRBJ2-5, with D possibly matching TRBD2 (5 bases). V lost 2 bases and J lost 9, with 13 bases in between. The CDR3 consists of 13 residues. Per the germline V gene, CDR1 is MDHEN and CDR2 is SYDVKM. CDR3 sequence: CASSLDRLEAQYF. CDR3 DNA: TGTGCCAGCAGTTTAGACCGGTTGGAGGCCCAGTACTTC. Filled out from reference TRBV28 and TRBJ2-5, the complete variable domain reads DVKVTQSSRYLVKRTGEKVFLECVQDMDHENMFWYRQDPGLGLRLIYFSYDVKMKEKGDIPEGYSVSREKKERFSLILESASTNQTSMYLCASSLDRLEAQYFGPGTRLLVL.

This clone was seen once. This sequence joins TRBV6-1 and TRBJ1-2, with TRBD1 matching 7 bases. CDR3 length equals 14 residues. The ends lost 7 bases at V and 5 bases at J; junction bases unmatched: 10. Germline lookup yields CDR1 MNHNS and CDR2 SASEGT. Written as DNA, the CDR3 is TGTGCCAGCACCCCGGAGGGACAGCCTTATGGCTACACCTTC. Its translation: CASTPEGQPYGYTF.

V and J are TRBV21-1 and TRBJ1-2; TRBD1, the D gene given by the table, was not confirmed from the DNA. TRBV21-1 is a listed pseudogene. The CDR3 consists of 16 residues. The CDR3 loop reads CASSNSGQIEYYGYTF. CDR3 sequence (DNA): TGTGCCAGCAGCAATTCCGGACAGATCGAGTACTATGGCTACACCTTC.

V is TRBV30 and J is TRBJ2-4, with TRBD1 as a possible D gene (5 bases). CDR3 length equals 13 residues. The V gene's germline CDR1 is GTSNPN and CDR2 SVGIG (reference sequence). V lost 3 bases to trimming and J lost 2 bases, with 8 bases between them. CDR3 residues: CAWRAGSKNIQYF. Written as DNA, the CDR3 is TGTGCCTGGAGAGCAGGGTCCAAAAACATTCAGTACTTC.